The 9 T cell receptor beta chains below were found in one sample sequenced in a study of T cell clonality in common variable immunodeficiency. Data came from immunoSEQ multiplex PCR; TCRdb stores just in-frame clones and leaves some out. The table lists 25,000 to 40,000 clones, with no singletons. The specimen sequenced was peripheral blood mononuclear cells. The receptors stem from a person between 18 and 75 years old in good health.

This clone has a count of ten or more. The part of the CDR3 DNA that was read is TGTGCCAGCACGACAGGGAGCTATGGC. Translating gives CASTTGSYG. The whole CDR3 reads CASTTGSYGYTF. The rearrangement joins TRBV19 to TRBJ1-2; TRBD1 matches 7 bases. The read ends 3 residues shy of where the CDR3 ends; the end is completed using the germline J gene. Per the germline V gene, CDR1 is LNHDA and CDR2 is SQIVND (reference sequence). CDR3 length equals 12 residues. Losses at the gene ends were 9 bases for V and 4 bases for J; bases not matched to a gene: 5.

This clone was observed at least ten times. The junction shows a germline mismatch at one end, possibly a read error. The read ends 3 residues before the CDR3 terminus; that terminus is restored from the germline J gene. This specimen includes other DNA sequences encoding the same CDR3. The V call is TRBV20-1, the J call TRBJ1-3, with D tentatively TRBD1 (5 bases). The CDR3 loop spans 13 amino acids. The germline CDR1 and CDR2 sequences are DFQATT and SNEGSKA (reference sequence). The DNA read from the CDR3 is TGCAGTGCTAGGGGGGGAGTTGGAAACACG. The encoded protein is CSARGGVGNT. The full CDR3 is CSARGGVGNTIYF.

This clone was picked up many times. From the germline J gene comes the end of the CDR3, since the read stops 3 residues before it. The chain carries TRBV20-1 and TRBJ2-5, with a possible D match to TRBD2 (6 bases). The length of the CDR3 is 15 residues. V was clipped by 3 bases and J by 3 bases, with 17 bases between them. Germline loops: CDR1 DFQATT, CDR2 SNEGSKA (reference sequence). CDR3 protein: CSARVPGTREETQYF. The CDR3 DNA, read in part, is TGCAGTGCTAGGGTTCCCGGGACTCGAGAAGAGACC.

In its sample, this clone was seen many times. The sequenced fragment ends 3 residues before the CDR3 boundary, so the rest is inferred from the germline J gene. This chain joins TRBV19 and TRBJ1-5, with 10 bases fitting TRBD1. CDR3 length: 15 residues. Germline CDR1 LNHDA, CDR2 SQIVND (reference sequence). V shed 9 bases and J 2 bases; nucleotides not matched to a gene: 7. The CDR3 is CASKDRGNGNQPQHF. CDR3 DNA, as far as it was read: TGTGCCAGCAAGGACAGGGGGAACGGCAATCAGCCC. Full variable domain (rest looked up from reference TRBV19 and TRBJ1-5): DGGITQSPKYLFRKEGQNVTLSCEQNLNHDAMYWYRQDPGQGLRLIYYSQIVNDFQKGDIAEGYSVSREKKESFPLTVTSAQKNPTAFYLCASKDRGNGNQPQHFGDGTRLSIL.

This clone is deemed medium-sized (0.01 to 0.1%). The read ends 3 residues before the CDR3 terminus; that terminus is restored from the germline J gene. The rearrangement uses TRBV2 and TRBJ2-7, with a possible D match to TRBD1 (6 bases). CDR1 and CDR2 from the germline V gene are SNHLY and FYNNEI. The CDR3 runs to 18 residues. V was pared by 8 bases and J by 2 bases, with 28 bases between. The CDR3: CASLSVLSRGRRTYEQYF. CDR3 DNA, as far as it was read: TGTGCCAGCTTGAGCGTGCTTAGTAGGGGGAGAAGAACCTACGAG.

This clone occurred many times. An end of the junction differs from the germline gene, which may be a read error. The missing CDR3 end, 3 residues past where the read stops, is filled in from the germline J gene. V gene TRBV6-1 combines with J gene TRBJ1-5; 11 nucleotides agree with TRBD1. The CDR3 is made up of 14 amino acids. CDR1 MNHNS and CDR2 SASEGT come from the germline V gene. The part of the CDR3 DNA that was read is TGTGCCAGCAGCGAAGGGGACAGGGGGCAGCCC. It is translated as CASSEGDRGQP. The complete CDR3 reads CASSEGDRGQPQHF.

In its sample, this clone was seen many times. The sequenced fragment ends 3 residues before the CDR3 boundary, so the rest is inferred from the germline J gene. The genes are TRBV5-6 and TRBJ2-7, with 11 bases fitting TRBD2. Germline V CDR1 and CDR2: SGHDT, YYEEEE. This CDR3 has 14 residues. V trimming: 2 bases; J trimming: 5 bases; junction bases outside the gene matches: 3. CDR3 DNA (partial): TGTGCCAGCAGCTTTAGCGGGGGGGCGAACGAG. It translates to CASSFSGGANE. The complete CDR3 reads CASSFSGGANEQYF.

There are many counts of this clone. The read is 3 residues too short to cover the CDR3 end, so that end is filled in from the germline J gene. The genes are TRBV10-1 and TRBJ1-2; no clear D. The CDR3 covers 14 residues. CDR1 is WNHNN and CDR2 is SYGVQD in the germline V gene (reference sequence). Deletions cut 0 bases from V and 3 bases from J, with 8 bases between. The CDR3 sequence is CASSESGVDYGYTF. CDR3 bases read: TGCGCCAGCAGTGAGTCCGGGGTTGACTATGGC.

This clone was observed many times. The CDR3 end lies 3 residues beyond the end of the read and is filled in from the germline J gene. This chain joins TRBV29-1 and TRBJ1-2, with D unclear. Between the trimmed V and J ends, which lost 7 bases and 4 bases, there was a span of 16 bases. The CDR3 has 13 residues. Per the germline V gene, CDR1 is SQVTM and CDR2 is ANQGSEA. The part of the CDR3 DNA that was read is TGCAGCGCTCTGCAGGAGACCTCCTATGGC. As protein: CSALQETSYG. From start to end, the CDR3 is CSALQETSYGYTF.